This T cell receptor (beta chain) appears in the sequencing data of a study of cytomegalovirus exposure and HLA in healthy donors. The PCR had 60 Vbeta and 13 Jbeta primers. Assay used: immunoSEQ multiplex PCR; TCRdb lists only in-frame clones, some missing. The sample has 200,000 to 250,000 clones, around four fifths seen once; the top ten hold roughly 0.58%. This clone has only a few counts. Its matching antigen is unknown. Study-level results: The classifier, whose performance was assessed in both the original and validation cohorts, reportedly diagnosed cytomegalovirus status with high specificity and sensitivity. An assumption of roughly uniform sequencing depth across donors underlay the presence/absence analyses.

V lost 2 bases and J 0 bases, leaving 17 bases between the germline ends. CDR3 size: 17 residues. Germline V lookup: CDR1 SGHNT, CDR2 YYREEE (reference sequence). The rearrangement uses TRBV5-4 and TRBJ2-5; possible D gene TRBD2, 7 bases. The source is a woman aged 40 to 55 in good health and CMV-seronegative. The specimen sequenced was PBMCs. The CDR3 bases are TGTGCCAGCAGCTTAAGCTTCGGGGGGCACAACCAAGAGACCCAGTACTTC. Translation: CASSLSFGGHNQETQYF.